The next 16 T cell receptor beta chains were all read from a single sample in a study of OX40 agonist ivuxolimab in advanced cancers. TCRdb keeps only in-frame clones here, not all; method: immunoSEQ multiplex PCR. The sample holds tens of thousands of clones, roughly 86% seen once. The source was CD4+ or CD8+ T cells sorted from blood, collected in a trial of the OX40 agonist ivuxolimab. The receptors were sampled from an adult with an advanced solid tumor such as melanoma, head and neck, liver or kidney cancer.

Here the CDR3 DNA reads TGTGCCAGCAGTATTAGCGAACGGGAGATAGATACGCAGTATTTT. Its protein is CASSISEREIDTQYF. This chain joins TRBV11-1 and TRBJ2-3, with D possibly TRBD2 on 6 matching bases. This CDR3 comprises 15 residues. Germline CDR1 and CDR2: SGHAT and FQDESV (reference sequence). V shed 6 bases and J shed 5 bases, with 18 bases lying between them.

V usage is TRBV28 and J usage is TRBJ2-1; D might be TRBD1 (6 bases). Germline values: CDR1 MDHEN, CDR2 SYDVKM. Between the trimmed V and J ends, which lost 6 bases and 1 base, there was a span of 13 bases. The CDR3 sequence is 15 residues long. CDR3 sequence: CASSPGHLSYNEQFF. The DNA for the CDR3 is TGTGCCAGCAGCCCGGGACACCTATCCTACAATGAGCAGTTCTTC.

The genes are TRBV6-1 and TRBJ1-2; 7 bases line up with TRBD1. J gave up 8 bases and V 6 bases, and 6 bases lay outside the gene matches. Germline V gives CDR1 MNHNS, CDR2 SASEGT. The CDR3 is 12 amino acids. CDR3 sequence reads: CASSVQGRGYTF. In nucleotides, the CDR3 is TGTGCCAGCAGCGTACAGGGGAGAGGCTACACCTTC.

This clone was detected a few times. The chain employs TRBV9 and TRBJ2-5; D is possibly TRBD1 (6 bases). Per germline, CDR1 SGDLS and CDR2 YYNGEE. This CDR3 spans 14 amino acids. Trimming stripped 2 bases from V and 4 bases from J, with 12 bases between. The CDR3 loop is CASSVMTGGETQYF. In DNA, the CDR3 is TGTGCCAGCAGCGTTATGACAGGCGGAGAGACCCAGTACTTC.

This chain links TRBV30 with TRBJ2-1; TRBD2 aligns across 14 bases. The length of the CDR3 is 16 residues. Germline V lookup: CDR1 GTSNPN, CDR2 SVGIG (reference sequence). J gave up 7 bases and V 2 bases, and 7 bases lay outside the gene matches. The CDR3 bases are TGTGCCTGGAGTAGCCGGACTAGCGGGAGGAGAAATGAGCAGTTCTTC. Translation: CAWSSRTSGRRNEQFF.

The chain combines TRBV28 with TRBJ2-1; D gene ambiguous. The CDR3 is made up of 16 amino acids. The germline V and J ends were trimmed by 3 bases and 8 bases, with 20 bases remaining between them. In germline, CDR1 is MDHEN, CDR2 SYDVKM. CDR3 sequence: CASSFSDAGPRHEQFF. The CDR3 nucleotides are TGTGCCAGCAGTTTCTCAGACGCCGGGCCGCGCCATGAGCAGTTCTTC. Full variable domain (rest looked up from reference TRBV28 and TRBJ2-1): DVKVTQSSRYLVKRTGEKVFLECVQDMDHENMFWYRQDPGLGLRLIYFSYDVKMKEKGDIPEGYSVSREKKERFSLILESASTNQTSMYLCASSFSDAGPRHEQFFGPGTRLTVL.

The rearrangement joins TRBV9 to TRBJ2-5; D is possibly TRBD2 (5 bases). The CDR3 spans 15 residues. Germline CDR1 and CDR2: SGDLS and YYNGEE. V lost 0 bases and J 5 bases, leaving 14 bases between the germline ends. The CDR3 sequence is CASSVVSGRRETQYF. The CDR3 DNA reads TGTGCCAGCAGCGTAGTAAGCGGACGTCGGGAGACCCAGTACTTC.

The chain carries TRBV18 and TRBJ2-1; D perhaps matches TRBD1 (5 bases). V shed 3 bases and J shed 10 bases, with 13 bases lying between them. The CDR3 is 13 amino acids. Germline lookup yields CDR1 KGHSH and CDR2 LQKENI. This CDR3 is CASSPGQGREQFF. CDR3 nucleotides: TGTGCCAGCTCACCGGGTCAGGGCAGGGAGCAGTTCTTC. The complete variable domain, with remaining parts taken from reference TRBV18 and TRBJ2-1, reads NAGVMQNPRHLVRRRGQEARLRCSPMKGHSHVYWYRQLPEEGLKFMVYLQKENIIDESGMPKERFSAEFPKEGPSILRIQQVVRGDSAAYFCASSPGQGREQFFGPGTRLTVL.

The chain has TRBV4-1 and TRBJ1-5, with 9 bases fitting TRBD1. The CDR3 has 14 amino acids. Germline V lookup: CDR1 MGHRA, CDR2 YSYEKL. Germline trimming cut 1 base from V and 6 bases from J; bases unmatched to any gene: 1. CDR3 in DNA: TGCGCCAGCAGCCAAGGGACAGGGGTTCAGCCCCAGCATTTT. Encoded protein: CASSQGTGVQPQHF.

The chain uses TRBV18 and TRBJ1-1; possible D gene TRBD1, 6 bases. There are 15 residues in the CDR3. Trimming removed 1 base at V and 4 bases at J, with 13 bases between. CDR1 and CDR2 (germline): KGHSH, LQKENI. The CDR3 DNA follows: TGTGCCAGCTCACCACTAGAGGGGGGGCCCACTGAAGCTTTCTTT. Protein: CASSPLEGGPTEAFF.

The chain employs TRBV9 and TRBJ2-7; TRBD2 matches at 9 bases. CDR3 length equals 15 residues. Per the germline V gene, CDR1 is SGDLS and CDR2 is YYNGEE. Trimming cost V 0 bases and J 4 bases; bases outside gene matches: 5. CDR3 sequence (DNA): TGTGCCAGCAGCGTAGCTGTTAGCGGGAGATACGAGCAGTACTTC. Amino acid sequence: CASSVAVSGRYEQYF.

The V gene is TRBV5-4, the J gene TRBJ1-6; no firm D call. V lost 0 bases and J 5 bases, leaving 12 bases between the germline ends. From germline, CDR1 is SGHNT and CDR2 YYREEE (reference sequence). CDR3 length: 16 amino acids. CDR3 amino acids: CASSLDTGLNNSPLHF. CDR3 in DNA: TGTGCCAGCAGCTTGGATACTGGGCTCAATAATTCACCCCTCCACTTT.

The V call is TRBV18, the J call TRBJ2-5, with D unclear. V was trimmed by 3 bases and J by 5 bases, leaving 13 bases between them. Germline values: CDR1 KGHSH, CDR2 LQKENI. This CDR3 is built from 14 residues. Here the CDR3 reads CASSPTDTVETQYF. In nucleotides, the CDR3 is TGTGCCAGCTCACCGACTGACACCGTGGAGACCCAGTACTTC. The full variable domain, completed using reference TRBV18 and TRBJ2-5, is NAGVMQNPRHLVRRRGQEARLRCSPMKGHSHVYWYRQLPEEGLKFMVYLQKENIIDESGMPKERFSAEFPKEGPSILRIQQVVRGDSAAYFCASSPTDTVETQYFGPGTRLLVL.

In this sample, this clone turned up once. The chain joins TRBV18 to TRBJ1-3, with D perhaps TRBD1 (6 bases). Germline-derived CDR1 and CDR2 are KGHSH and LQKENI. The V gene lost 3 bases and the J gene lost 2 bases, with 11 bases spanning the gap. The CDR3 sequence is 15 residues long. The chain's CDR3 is CASSPTGTTGNTIYF. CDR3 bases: TGTGCCAGCTCACCTACAGGGACTACTGGAAACACCATATATTTT.

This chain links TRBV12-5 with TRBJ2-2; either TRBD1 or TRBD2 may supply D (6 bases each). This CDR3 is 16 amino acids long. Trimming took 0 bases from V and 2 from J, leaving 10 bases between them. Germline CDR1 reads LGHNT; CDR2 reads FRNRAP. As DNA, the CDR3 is TGTGCTAGTGGTTTGGTAGGCGGGACAAACACCGGGGAGCTGTTTTTT. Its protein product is CASGLVGGTNTGELFF.

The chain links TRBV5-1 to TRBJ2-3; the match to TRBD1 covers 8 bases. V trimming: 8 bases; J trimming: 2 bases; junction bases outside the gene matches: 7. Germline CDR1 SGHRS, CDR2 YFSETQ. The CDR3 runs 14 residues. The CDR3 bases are TGCGCCAGTACCATGGACAGGGCCACAGATACGCAGTATTTT. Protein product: CASTMDRATDTQYF.